Sequencing of this T cell receptor beta chain was carried out in a study of T cells in Graves' hyperthyroidism and ophthalmopathy. Losses at the gene ends were 0 bases for V and 2 bases for J; bases not matched to a gene: 4. CDR3 length: 16 amino acids. Germline V CDR1 and CDR2: DFQATT, SNEGSKA (reference sequence). TCR beta CDR3 sequences were amplified from RNA transcripts. Initially, a first-round RT-PCR of the TCR CDR3 employed the HTBI primer set. One entry per CDR3 protein results from TCRdb running MiXCR on the multiplex PCR reads. The sample includes a few hundred thousand distinct CDR3 sequences, roughly 13% of them seen just once.

The V gene is TRBV20-1, the J gene TRBJ2-6; TRBD1 matches 7 bases. Sequencing was carried out using blood. This clonotype was obtained from a woman between 40 and 55 years old with Graves' ophthalmopathy. CDR3 residues: CSARDPTGAGANVLTF. The CDR3 DNA reads TGCAGTGCTAGAGATCCAACAGGGGCTGGGGCCAACGTCCTGACTTTC.